This note documents a single T cell receptor beta chain sequence. Antigen specificity is unknown. This record belongs to a study of T cell responses to AZD1222 COVID-19 vaccine. Study findings and constraints: In a largely white British group with more females than males, clonal diversity was possibly underestimated. Regions 160-218 and 743-854 dominated among vaccine-associated CD4 TCRs spanning spike.

CDR1 and CDR2 (germline): SGHDT, YYEEEE. There are 14 residues in the CDR3. V shed 7 bases, J shed 4 bases, and the junction held 5 bases outside the gene matches. Repertoires were generated with immunoSEQ multiplex PCR, while TCRdb's copy carries only in-frame clones and drops some. The sample includes over 100,000 clones, more than 75% of them seen just once. V is TRBV5-6 and J is TRBJ2-1; the match to TRBD1 covers 10 bases. This clonotype was obtained from an adult in good health. The material was peripheral blood, obtained on day 0 of AZD1222 vaccination. The DNA of the CDR3 is TGTGCCAGCCTACCGGGACAGGGGTACAATGAGCAGTTCTTC. It specifies CASLPGQGYNEQFF.